This T cell receptor beta chain was sequenced during a study of a mutant IDH1 vaccine in newly diagnosed glioma. Study-wide background: Vaccination was launched 4-6 weeks after radiotherapy alone, or with temozolomide cycles. Antecedent treatment encompassed radiotherapy, temozolomide, or their combination; the majority received both.

Concerning this clone itself: No antigen is known for it.

Sequencing used immunoSEQ multiplex PCR; TCRdb keeps in-frame clones, though not all of them. The sample yields 43,000 or so clones, around 84% seen once. Indicated time point: week 23, last vaccination. The content of each vaccine dose was 300 ug of mutant IDH1 20-mer peptide, and topical imiquimod accompanied it. In every donor, the tumor was a new WHO grade 3 or 4 IDH1-mutant, ATRX-lost astrocytoma. Germline CDR1 and CDR2: SGHAT and FQNNGV. CDR3 length: 14 amino acids. The trim removed 5 bases at V and 7 bases at J, leaving 7 bases unmatched. Here the sequenced sample was PBMCs, taken from a glioma patient whose treatment included an IDH1 peptide vaccine. The chain is built from TRBV11-2 and TRBJ2-2; 7 nucleotides agree with TRBD1. The sequence came from a woman under 30 with glioma. Some clones in this sample may be carry-over from other donors' samples. CDR3 sequence (DNA): TGTGCCAGCAGCGCCTTACAGGGGTTCGGGGAGCTGTTTTTT. It is translated as CASSALQGFGELFF.